The 15 T cell receptor beta chains listed next were all sequenced from one sample in a study of blood T cell repertoires in COVID-19. Produced via immunoSEQ multiplex PCR; TCRdb's table is partial and in-frame only. The table has about 100,000 clones, roughly 90% seen once. Sequenced: peripheral blood. Every receptor here comes from a man between 60 and 75 years old with acute or convalescent COVID-19.

The rearrangement uses TRBV6-1 and TRBJ2-2; weak D call: TRBD1 (5 bases). CDR1 MNHNS and CDR2 SASEGT come from the germline V gene. Trimming removed 2 bases at V and 5 bases at J, with 9 bases between. CDR3 length: 14 residues. The CDR3 bases are TGTGCCAGCAGTGAAATACACAGGACCGGGGAGCTGTTTTTT. This encodes CASSEIHRTGELFF.

Only a few counts were recorded for this clone. The rearrangement joins TRBV7-9 to TRBJ1-1; D not resolved. Germline assignment: CDR1 SEHNR and CDR2 FQNEAQ (reference sequence). The CDR3 is made up of 13 amino acids. Trimming shortened V by 3 bases and J by 1 base, and 6 bases separated the two germline ends. The CDR3 loop is CASSFGGNTEAFF. The CDR3 coding sequence is TGTGCCAGCAGCTTTGGAGGGAACACTGAAGCTTTCTTT.

This chain links TRBV11-2 with TRBJ1-6; 7 bases fit TRBD1. V was pared by 5 bases and J by 10 bases, with 11 bases of the junction left unmatched. CDR1 is SGHAT, CDR2 FQNNGV, per germline. The CDR3 is 15 residues long. The CDR3, as DNA: TGTGCCAGCAGCAAATTCACAGGGGAATGGTCACCCCTCCACTTT. Its translation: CASSKFTGEWSPLHF.

This clone was recorded only once. V gene TRBV19 combines with J gene TRBJ2-1, with TRBD1 matching over 9 bases. The CDR3 has 15 amino acids. The germline CDR1 and CDR2 sequences are LNHDA and SQIVND (reference sequence). V trimming: 3 bases; J trimming: 6 bases; junction bases outside the gene matches: 6. CDR3 coding DNA: TGTGCCAGTAGTATTATGGGGACAGGGCCCAATGAGCAGTTCTTC. Translation: CASSIMGTGPNEQFF.

This clone was seen a single time. The chain links TRBV6-4 to TRBJ2-7, with a weak D call TRBD2 (10 bases). Trimming stripped 9 bases from V and 7 bases from J, with 22 bases between. This CDR3 is 14 amino acids long. Germline CDR1 and CDR2: MRHNA and SNTAGT. CDR3: CARAKREGTGEQYF. CDR3 coding DNA: TGTGCCAGAGCTAAGCGGGAGGGGACAGGGGAGCAGTACTTC.

The CDR3: CASSLGDSRGSTGELFF. The DNA for the CDR3 is TGTGCCAGCAGCTTAGGGGACTCCCGAGGGTCCACCGGGGAGCTGTTTTTT. V and J are TRBV7-3 and TRBJ2-2; TRBD2 is a possible D gene (6 bases). The CDR3 extends over 17 amino acids. The V gene lost 2 bases and the J gene lost 4 bases, with 17 bases spanning the gap. CDR1 is SGHTA and CDR2 is FQGTGA in the germline V gene.

This clone was seen a single time. The chain is built from TRBV11-2 and TRBJ2-5; TRBD1 matches at 8 bases. The CDR3 is 15 residues long. The germline V gene has CDR1 SGHAT and CDR2 FQNNGV. V lost 3 bases to trimming and J lost 7 bases; unmatched junction nucleotides: 10. This CDR3 reads CASSLGTGPDGTQYF. The CDR3 coding sequence is TGTGCCAGCAGCTTGGGGACAGGTCCGGATGGGACCCAGTACTTC.

The CDR3 region has the DNA TGTGCCAGCAGCCGGGGGTCCTATGGCTACACCTTC. Translation gives CASSRGSYGYTF. J is TRBJ1-2 and V is TRBV11-3; TRBD1 might be the D (5 bases). V gave up 5 bases and J gave up 4 bases, with 8 bases separating them. The CDR3 spans 12 residues. Germline V gene sequence: CDR1 SGHNT, CDR2 YENEEA.

V gene TRBV24-1 combines with J gene TRBJ2-3; 12 bases map to TRBD1. Germline loops: CDR1 KGHDR, CDR2 SFDVKD. The junction had 2 bases not matched to a gene; V was cut back by 1 base and J by 4 bases. This CDR3 region has 16 residues. The CDR3, as DNA: TGTGCCACCAGTGATTTCGGGACAGGGGGCCCAGATACGCAGTATTTT. Protein: CATSDFGTGGPDTQYF.

V is TRBV29-1 and J is TRBJ1-2, with 7 bases identical to TRBD1. The V and J ends lost 5 bases and 2 bases, in that order; junction bases with no gene match: 2. Germline CDR1 reads SQVTM; CDR2 reads ANQGSEA. This CDR3 region has 12 residues. CDR3 residues: CSVPTGNYGYTF. DNA of the CDR3: TGCAGCGTTCCGACAGGGAACTATGGCTACACCTTC.

The gene calls are TRBV25-1 and TRBJ2-5; 12 bases align to TRBD1. V lost 4 bases, J lost 5 bases, and 14 bases stayed unmatched. This CDR3 contains 18 residues. Per germline, CDR1 MGHDK and CDR2 SYGVNS. This CDR3 reads CASSAAAGQGARAETQYF. CDR3 DNA: TGTGCCAGCAGTGCCGCGGCGGGACAGGGGGCGCGGGCTGAGACCCAGTACTTC.

This rearrangement joins TRBV19 to TRBJ1-1, with D hard to call. The germline gives CDR1 LNHDA, CDR2 SQIVND (reference sequence). CDR3 size: 12 residues. V gave up 3 bases and J gave up 1 base, with 3 bases separating them. This CDR3 is CASSIKNTEAFF. The CDR3 DNA reads TGTGCCAGTAGTATCAAGAACACTGAAGCTTTCTTT.

This chain links TRBV18 with TRBJ2-7; TRBD1 is a possible D gene (6 bases). Trimming shortened V by 5 bases and J by 2 bases, and 16 bases separated the two germline ends. The CDR3 spans 15 residues. Per germline, CDR1 KGHSH and CDR2 LQKENI. The DNA of the CDR3 is TGTGCCAGCTCAGGCAGGGGACCACTTGCCTACGAGCAGTACTTC. It encodes CASSGRGPLAYEQYF. Combining the CDR3 with reference TRBV18 and TRBJ2-7 gives the whole variable domain NAGVMQNPRHLVRRRGQEARLRCSPMKGHSHVYWYRQLPEEGLKFMVYLQKENIIDESGMPKERFSAEFPKEGPSILRIQQVVRGDSAAYFCASSGRGPLAYEQYFGPGTRLTVT.

The chain is built from TRBV3-1 (or the pseudogene TRBV3-2) and TRBJ2-2, with TRBD1 as a possible D gene (5 bases). The CDR3 is 16 amino acids. Germline V gene lookup returns CDR1 LGHDT and CDR2 YNNKEL (reference sequence). Trimming left V 0 bases short and J 4 bases short, with 12 bases between. The CDR3 region has the DNA TGTGCCAGCAGCCAAGAAGGGCAGGGTATCACCGGGGAGCTGTTTTTT. This encodes CASSQEGQGITGELFF.

This chain joins TRBV6-2 or TRBV6-3 and TRBJ1-1; 8 positions agree with TRBD1. Germline-derived CDR1 and CDR2 are MNHEY and SVGEGT. V trimming: 2 bases; J trimming: 2 bases; junction bases outside the gene matches: 10. This CDR3 is 17 amino acids long. CDR3: CASSYPLTGVVNTEAFF. CDR3 nucleotide sequence: TGTGCCAGCAGTTACCCACTGACAGGGGTGGTAAACACTGAAGCTTTCTTT.